This TCR beta chain stems from a study of cytomegalovirus exposure and HLA in healthy donors. A remark on this clone: Its antigen is not known.

The CDR3 sequence is 15 residues long. Germline V gene sequence: CDR1 MRHNA, CDR2 SNTAGT. V lost 3 bases to trimming and J lost 2 bases; unmatched junction nucleotides: 3. TCRdb keeps only in-frame clones here, not all; method: immunoSEQ multiplex PCR. The sample includes under 80,000 clones, approximately 94% of them seen just once. Study-wide findings and caveats: That first-cohort TCR clusters tended to co-occur in the approximately 110 validation repertoires was found in a later analysis. Across donors, most TCRs were seen rarely, yet some public ones were widespread. Cytomegalovirus association was assigned to approximately 160 TCR beta chains.

The V and J genes are TRBV6-4 and TRBJ2-7; 11 bases agree with TRBD2. Sequences were obtained from PBMCs. The receptor was isolated from a woman between 18 and 29 years old in good health and CMV-seropositive. The CDR3 spells CASSEDSGGAYEQYF. CDR3 nucleotide sequence: TGTGCCAGCAGTGAAGATAGCGGGGGGGCCTACGAGCAGTACTTC.